These 11 T cell receptor beta chains were all obtained from the same sample, sequenced in a study of T cell clonality in common variable immunodeficiency. Sequencing used immunoSEQ multiplex PCR; TCRdb keeps in-frame clones, though not all of them. Singletons are absent from the sample, which has about 42,000 clones. The material sequenced was peripheral blood mononuclear cells. The receptors derive from a person aged 18 to 70 in good health.

In its sample, this clone was seen many times. The DNA ends 3 residues before the CDR3 does, and the rest of the CDR3 is filled in from the germline J gene. V and J are TRBV19 and TRBJ1-5, with no clear D. Germline CDR1 is LNHDA and CDR2 is SQIVND (reference sequence). This CDR3 has 13 residues. The ends were cut back, 5 bases at V and 5 bases at J, with 10 bases in the middle. CDR3 amino acids: CASSYRDDQPQHF. The CDR3 bases that were read are TGTGCCAGTAGTTACAGAGACGATCAGCCC.

This clone came up many times. The sequence runs out 3 residues before the end of the CDR3; the remainder is reconstructed from the germline J gene. J is TRBJ2-1 and V is TRBV5-1; TRBD2 matches at 10 bases. The CDR3 is made up of 15 amino acids. Trimming took 4 bases from V and 8 from J; bases not matched to a gene: 9. Germline V gene data show CDR1 as SGHRS and CDR2 as YFSETQ. CDR3 DNA (partial): TGCGCCAGCAGCCGATCGAGCGGGGGGGGTTATGAG. Translating gives CASSRSSGGGYE. The entire CDR3 is CASSRSSGGGYEQFF.

This clone was seen many times. From the germline J gene comes the end of the CDR3, since the read stops 3 residues before it. The sample contains more than one DNA sequence encoding this CDR3. The chain carries TRBV6-2 or TRBV6-3 and TRBJ2-5; no reliable D call. The CDR3 consists of 14 residues. Germline values: CDR1 MNHEY, CDR2 SVGEGT. V lost 0 bases, J lost 2 bases, and 7 bases lay in between. The sequenced CDR3 bases are TGTGCCAGCAGTTACTCTGGCAGTCAAGAGACC. It encodes CASSYSGSQET. The whole CDR3 is CASSYSGSQETQYF.

This clone was detected ten times or more. Read coverage stops 3 residues before the CDR3 terminus; the germline J gene supplies the remainder. The gene calls are TRBV6-1 and TRBJ2-7; perhaps TRBD2 as D (6 bases). Trimming left V 2 bases short and J 4 bases short, with 12 bases between. Germline V gene data show CDR1 as MNHNS and CDR2 as SASEGT. The CDR3 sequence is 14 residues long. The DNA read from the CDR3 is TGTGCCAGCAGTGAAATGCCGGGGGAGTACGAG. Amino acids: CASSEMPGEYE. The full CDR3 protein is CASSEMPGEYEQYF.

This clone was found many times. Coverage ceases 3 residues before the CDR3 finishes, and the germline J gene fills in the end. The chain recombines TRBV6-2 or TRBV6-3 with TRBJ2-7; 9 bases match TRBD1. V was pared by 6 bases and J by 1 base, with 4 bases of the junction left unmatched. CDR1 is MNHEY and CDR2 is SVGEGT in the germline V gene. CDR3 size: 14 residues. The part of the CDR3 DNA that was read is TGTGCCAGCAGGAACAGGGGGCAGTCCTACGAG. Translating it yields CASRNRGQSYE. The CDR3 as a whole reads CASRNRGQSYEQYF.

This clone was picked up many times. The sequence runs out 3 residues before the end of the CDR3; the remainder is reconstructed from the germline J gene. J is TRBJ2-2 and V is TRBV20-1; TRBD2 agrees at 7 bases. Germline assignment: CDR1 DFQATT and CDR2 SNEGSKA (reference sequence). CDR3 length: 12 residues. This chain's CDR3 is CSASGTNEKLFF. The covered CDR3 bases are TGCAGTGCTTCCGGGACTAATGAAAAG.

This clone was seen ten or more times. The read terminates 3 residues ahead of where the CDR3 ends, so the germline J gene completes it. The rearrangement links TRBV5-1 to TRBJ2-1; possibly TRBD2 for D (5 bases). V lost 4 bases and J lost 8, with 13 bases in between. CDR3 length equals 13 residues. Germline CDR1 and CDR2: SGHRS and YFSETQ. The CDR3 loop reads CASSRGFGDEQFF. The sequenced part of the CDR3 DNA is TGCGCCAGCAGCCGGGGTTTCGGCGATGAG. The complete variable domain, with remaining parts taken from reference TRBV5-1 and TRBJ2-1, reads KAGVTQTPRYLIKTRGQQVTLSCSPISGHRSVSWYQQTPGQGLQFLFEYFSETQRNKGNFPGRFSGRQFSNSRSEMNVSTLELGDSALYLCASSRGFGDEQFFGPGTRLTVL.

This clone showed up many times. Read sequence stops 3 residues before the CDR3 end, and the germline J gene provides the missing end. V usage is TRBV5-4 and J usage is TRBJ2-3; the match to TRBD2 covers 8 bases. Germline CDR1 and CDR2: SGHNT and YYREEE (reference sequence). The CDR3 is 16 amino acids. Germline trimming cut 2 bases from V and 1 base from J; bases unmatched to any gene: 6. The CDR3 DNA, read in part, is TGTGCCAGCAGCTTTTTGCTAGCGGGCCGCACAGATACG. Translated: CASSFLLAGRTDT. The whole CDR3 reads CASSFLLAGRTDTQYF. Complete variable domain (other parts from reference TRBV5-4 and TRBJ2-3): ETGVTQSPTHLIKTRGQQVTLRCSSQSGHNTVSWYQQALGQGPQFIFQYYREEENGRGNFPPRFSGLQFPNYSSELNVNALELDDSALYLCASSFLLAGRTDTQYFGPGTRLTVL.

This clone was picked up many times. The read falls 3 residues short of the CDR3 end, and the missing part is taken from the germline J gene. This chain joins TRBV5-1 and TRBJ2-2; D unresolved. V was clipped by 1 base and J by 1 base, with 17 bases between them. The germline V gene has CDR1 SGHRS and CDR2 YFSETQ. The CDR3 consists of 18 residues. The CDR3 protein is CASSLSNSAGRNTGELFF. Partial CDR3 DNA: TGCGCCAGCAGCTTGTCCAACTCTGCAGGAAGGAACACCGGGGAG.

This clone was observed many times. The read gets to within 3 residues of the CDR3 end, and the germline J gene fills in the rest. The chain has TRBV29-1 and TRBJ2-1; D might be TRBD2 (6 bases). The CDR3 loop spans 15 amino acids. Germline V gene data show CDR1 as SQVTM and CDR2 as ANQGSEA. V lost 5 bases and J 2 bases, leaving 16 bases between the germline ends. CDR3 amino acids: CSVQGLAETYNEQFF. The CDR3 bases that were read are TGCAGCGTTCAGGGTTTAGCGGAGACCTACAATGAG.

This clone was counted at least ten times. The sequence runs out 3 residues before the end of the CDR3; the remainder is reconstructed from the germline J gene. The J gene is TRBJ1-4, the V gene TRBV20-1, with TRBD1 matching 9 bases. This CDR3 contains 14 residues. Germline CDR1 DFQATT, CDR2 SNEGSKA (reference sequence). J gave up 7 bases and V 6 bases, and 9 bases lay outside the gene matches. Partial CDR3 DNA: TGCAGTGCCAGCCCGACAGGGGGAAGTGAAAAA. It codes for CSASPTGGSEK. The complete CDR3 reads CSASPTGGSEKLFF.